This T cell receptor (beta chain) was sequenced in a study of blood T cell repertoires in COVID-19. As for the study in general: Some COVID-19 samples were acute and others convalescent; all came from the United States, Italy and Spain. From T cells, B-cell-depleted T cells, or PBMCs came the material, which was cDNA or gDNA.

Source study methods: Nucleated cell counts were estimated from reference gene primer amplification. TCRdb's table, derived via immunoSEQ multiplex PCR, lists solely in-frame clones and lacks some. V and J calls and clone size follow that table, whereas D and trimming were derived from the DNA. The repertoire holds 150,000 to 200,000 clones, around nine tenths seen once, with over 3.5% in the top ten. The clonotype was recovered from a man younger than 30 with active or convalescent COVID-19. Sequenced sample: peripheral blood.

CDR3 coding DNA: TGCGCCAGCAGCTTGGGAGGGTTAGGTCAGCCCCAGCATTTT. It codes for CASSLGGLGQPQHF. The V and J genes are TRBV5-1 and TRBJ1-5; D uncertain. The CDR3 is made up of 14 amino acids. V gave up 0 bases and J gave up 6 bases, with 10 bases separating them. The germline V gene has CDR1 SGHRS and CDR2 YFSETQ.